This T cell receptor beta chain was recovered during a study of blood T cell repertoires in COVID-19. Study as a whole: Acute and convalescent COVID-19 specimens originated in the United States, Italy and Spain. T cells, B-cell-depleted T cells, or PBMCs supplied cDNA or gDNA.

This CDR3 is 16 amino acids long. The germline V and J ends were trimmed by 1 base and 3 bases, with 14 bases remaining between them. Germline loops: CDR1 LGHDT, CDR2 YNNKEL (reference sequence). Original methodology: Researchers report that nucleated cell counts were estimated from reference gene primer amplification. Only in-frame clones appear in the TCRdb table, and some are missing; sequencing was by immunoSEQ multiplex PCR. V, J and clone size reflect that table, while D and trimming were determined from the DNA. The sample has thousands of clones, 93% seen once. Sequencing was performed on peripheral blood. The rearrangement joins TRBV3-1 (or the pseudogene TRBV3-2) to TRBJ2-3, with D perhaps matching TRBD1 (6 bases). The TCR originated in a human donor in a cohort sampled during active COVID-19. The CDR3 DNA is TGTGCCAGCAGCCAAGGGACAGCCCTCGGGACAGATACGCAGTATTTT. Translated: CASSQGTALGTDTQYF.